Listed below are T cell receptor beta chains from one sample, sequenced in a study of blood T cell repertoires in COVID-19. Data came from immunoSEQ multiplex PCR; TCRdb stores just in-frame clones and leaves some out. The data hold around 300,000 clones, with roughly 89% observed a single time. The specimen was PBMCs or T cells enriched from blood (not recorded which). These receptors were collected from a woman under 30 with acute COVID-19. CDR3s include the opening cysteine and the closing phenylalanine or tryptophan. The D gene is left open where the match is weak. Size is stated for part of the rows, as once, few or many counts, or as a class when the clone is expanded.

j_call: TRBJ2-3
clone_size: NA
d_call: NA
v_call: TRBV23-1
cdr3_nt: TGCGCCAGCAGTCAATCGGGGAGCAAGGATACGCAGTATTTT
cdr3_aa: CASSQSGSKDTQYF

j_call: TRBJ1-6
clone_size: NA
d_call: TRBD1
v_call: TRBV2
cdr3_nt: TGTGCCAGCAGCGTCCCCCGGGACAGGGATAATTCACCCCTCCACTTT
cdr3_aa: CASSVPRDRDNSPLHF

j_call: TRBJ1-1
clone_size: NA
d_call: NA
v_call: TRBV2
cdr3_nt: TGTGCCAGCTTAATTGGAGGGAACACTGAAGCTTTCTTT
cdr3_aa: CASLIGGNTEAFF

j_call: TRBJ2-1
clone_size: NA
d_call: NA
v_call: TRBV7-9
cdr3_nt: TGTGCCAGCAGCTTATTGAAGACTGTTCGTCTTTACAATGAGCAGTTCTTC
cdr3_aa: CASSLLKTVRLYNEQFF

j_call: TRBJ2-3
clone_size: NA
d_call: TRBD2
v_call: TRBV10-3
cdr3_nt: TGTGCCATCAGTGAGTCTAGGGCGGGAGGCACAGATACGCAGTATTTT
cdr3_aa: CAISESRAGGTDTQYF

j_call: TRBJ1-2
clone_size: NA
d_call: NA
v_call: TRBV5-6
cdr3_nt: TGTGCCAGCAGCCCCGTCGAGGGGGTCGGGGATGGCTACACCTTC
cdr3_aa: CASSPVEGVGDGYTF

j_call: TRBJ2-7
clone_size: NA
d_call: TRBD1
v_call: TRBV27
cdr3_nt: TGTGCCAGCAAGGACAGGGGAGGGTACGAGCAGTACTTC
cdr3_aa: CASKDRGGYEQYF

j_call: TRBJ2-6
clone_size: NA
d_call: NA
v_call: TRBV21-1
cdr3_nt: TGTGCCAGCAGCAAAGATGCGGGTTCAAGCTCTGGGGCCAACGTCCTGACTTTC
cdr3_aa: CASSKDAGSSSGANVLTF

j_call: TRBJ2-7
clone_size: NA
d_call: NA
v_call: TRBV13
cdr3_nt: TGTGCCAGCAGCCCGCCCCCGGGACACCTCTCCTACGAGCAGTACTTC
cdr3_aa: CASSPPPGHLSYEQYF

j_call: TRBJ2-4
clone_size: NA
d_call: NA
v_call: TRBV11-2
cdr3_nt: TGTGCCAGCAGCTCCCGAGAGCAAAACATTCAGTACTTC
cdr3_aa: CASSSREQNIQYF

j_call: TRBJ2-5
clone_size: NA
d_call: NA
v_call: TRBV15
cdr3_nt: TGTGCCACCAGCCCCTTAAGACGGGGTAGAGGAGAGACCCAGTACTTC
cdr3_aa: CATSPLRRGRGETQYF

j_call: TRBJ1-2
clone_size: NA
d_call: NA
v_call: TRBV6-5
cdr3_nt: TGTGCCAGCAGTTGGGCGGGGGACGGAGTCTACCATGGCTACACCTTC
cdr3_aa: CASSWAGDGVYHGYTF

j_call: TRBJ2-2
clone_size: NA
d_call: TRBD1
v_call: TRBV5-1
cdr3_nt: TGCGCCAGCAGCTCCTACAGGGGCGGGGAGCTGTTTTTT
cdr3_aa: CASSSYRGGELFF

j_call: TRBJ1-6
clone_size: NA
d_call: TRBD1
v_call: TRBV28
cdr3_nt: TGTGCCAGCAGCATCTCGACAGGGGATAATTCACCCCTCCACTTT
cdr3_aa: CASSISTGDNSPLHF

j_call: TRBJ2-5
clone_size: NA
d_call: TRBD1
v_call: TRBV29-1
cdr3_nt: TGCAGCGTTGAGAAAGGGGGCACAGAGACCCAGTACTTC
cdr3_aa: CSVEKGGTETQYF

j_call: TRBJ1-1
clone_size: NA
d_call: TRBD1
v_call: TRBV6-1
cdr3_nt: TGTGCCAGCAGTGAAGGACGCTTTCGGGACAGGGAAGGGATGGCTGAAGCTTTCTTT
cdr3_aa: CASSEGRFRDREGMAEAFF

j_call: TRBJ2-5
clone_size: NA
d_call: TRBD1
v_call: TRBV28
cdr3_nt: TGTGCCAGCAGTTTAGACCTCAAGCCTCGACGGGCGACAGGGGGGGAGACCCAGTACTTC
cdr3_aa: CASSLDLKPRRATGGETQYF

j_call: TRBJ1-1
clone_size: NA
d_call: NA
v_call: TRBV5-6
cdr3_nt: TGTGCCAGCAGCCTCAGTTGGTGGGGAGTGAACACTGAAGCTTTCTTT
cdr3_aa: CASSLSWWGVNTEAFF

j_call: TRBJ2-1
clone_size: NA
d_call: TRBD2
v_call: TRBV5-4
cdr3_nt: TGTGCCAGCAGCTTGGGGTCGACGGGAGGGGCATTCCCCAATGAGCAGTTCTTC
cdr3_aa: CASSLGSTGGAFPNEQFF

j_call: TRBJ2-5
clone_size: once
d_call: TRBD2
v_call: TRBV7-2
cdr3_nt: TGTGCCAGCAGCGCACTAGCGGGAGCAGAGACCCAGTACTTC
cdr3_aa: CASSALAGAETQYF

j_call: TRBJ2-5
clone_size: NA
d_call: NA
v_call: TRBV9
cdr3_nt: TGTGCCAGCAGCGTAGGACAGATACGGGAGACCCAGTACTTC
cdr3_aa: CASSVGQIRETQYF

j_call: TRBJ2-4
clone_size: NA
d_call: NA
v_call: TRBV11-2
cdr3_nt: TGTGCCAGCAGCCCGGGGGTAGGGAGAAGGGCCAAAAACATTCAGTACTTC
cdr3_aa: CASSPGVGRRAKNIQYF

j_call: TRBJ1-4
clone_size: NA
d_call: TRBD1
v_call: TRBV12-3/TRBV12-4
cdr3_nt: TGTGCCAGCAGTTTAGGACCGGGACAGGTCTTTTTT
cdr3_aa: CASSLGPGQVFF

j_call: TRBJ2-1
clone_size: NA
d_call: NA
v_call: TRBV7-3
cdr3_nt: TGTGCCAGCAGCTTAAAATTAGAGTCGATCGATGAGCAGTTCTTC
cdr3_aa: CASSLKLESIDEQFF

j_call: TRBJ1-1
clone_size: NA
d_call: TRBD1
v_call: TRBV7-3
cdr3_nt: TGTGCCAGCAGCTCCCAAGGACAGGACGAAGCTTTCTTT
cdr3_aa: CASSSQGQDEAFF

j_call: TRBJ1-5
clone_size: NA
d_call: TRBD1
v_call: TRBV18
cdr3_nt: TGTGCCAGCTCACCAGGAACAGGGGGCTTTCAGCCCCAGCATTTT
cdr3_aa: CASSPGTGGFQPQHF

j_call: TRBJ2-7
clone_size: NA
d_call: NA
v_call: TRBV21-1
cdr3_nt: TGTGCCAGCAGCACCGACAGGGGGCGCCGGTACGAGCAGTACTTC
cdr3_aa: CASSTDRGRRYEQYF

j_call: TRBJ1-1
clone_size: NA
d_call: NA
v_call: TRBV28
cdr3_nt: TGTGCCAGCAGTATCCGGACAATTACTGAAGCTTTCTTT
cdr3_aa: CASSIRTITEAFF

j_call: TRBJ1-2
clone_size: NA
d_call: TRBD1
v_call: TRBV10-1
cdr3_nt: TGCGCCAGCAGTGAGTTCTCGGACAGGGGCTATGGCTACACCTTC
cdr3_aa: CASSEFSDRGYGYTF

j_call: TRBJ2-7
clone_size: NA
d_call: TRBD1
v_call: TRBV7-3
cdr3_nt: TGTGCCAGCAGCTTAAGGCCCGGACAGGGCTCCTACGAGCAGTACTTC
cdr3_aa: CASSLRPGQGSYEQYF

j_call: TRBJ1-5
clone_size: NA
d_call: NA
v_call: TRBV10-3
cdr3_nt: TGTGCCATCGGGCAGGGCGGAAATCAGCCCCAGCATTTT
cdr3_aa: CAIGQGGNQPQHF

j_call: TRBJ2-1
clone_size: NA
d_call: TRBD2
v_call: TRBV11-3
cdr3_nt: TGTGCCAGCAGCTTGGGGACTAGCGGGAACTCTGAGCAGTTCTTC
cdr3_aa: CASSLGTSGNSEQFF

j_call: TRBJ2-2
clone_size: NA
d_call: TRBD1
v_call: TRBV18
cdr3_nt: TGTGCCAGCTCACCACCGGGACAGGGGTCCGGGGAGCTGTTTTTT
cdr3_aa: CASSPPGQGSGELFF

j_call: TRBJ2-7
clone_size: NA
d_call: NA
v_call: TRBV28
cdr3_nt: TGTGCCAGCAGTTCCACCGACGTCGGGTACGAGCAGTACTTC
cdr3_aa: CASSSTDVGYEQYF